These T cell receptor beta chains were read from a single sample in a study of technical replicates of blood from several donors. Only in-frame clones appear in the TCRdb table, and some are missing; sequencing was by immunoSEQ multiplex PCR. The sample has roughly 79,000 clones; roughly 77% are singletons. Sequencing input: PBMCs. The receptors were sampled from a human donor in good health. Some clones in this sample may be carry-over from other donors' samples. The CDR3 runs from the conserved cysteine through the conserved F or W. D genes are given only for firm matches. Not all rows give a size; the values are once, few, many and, for expanded clones, a class.

cdr3_aa: CSVDGHGGVYNEQFF; cdr3_nt: TGCAGCGTTGACGGACACGGGGGTGTCTACAATGAGCAGTTCTTC; clone_size: NA; j_call: TRBJ2-1; v_call: TRBV29-1; d_call: NA
cdr3_aa: CASSFDRNQRGYTF; cdr3_nt: TGTGCCAGCAGTTTTGACAGGAATCAAAGGGGCTACACCTTC; clone_size: NA; j_call: TRBJ1-2; v_call: TRBV2; d_call: NA
cdr3_aa: CASSFREDTEAFF; cdr3_nt: TGTGCCAGCAGCTTCAGGGAGGACACTGAAGCTTTCTTT; clone_size: NA; j_call: TRBJ1-1; v_call: TRBV5-4; d_call: NA
cdr3_aa: CASSAMIADTQYF; cdr3_nt: TGTGCCAGCAGCGCGATGATTGCAGATACGCAGTATTTT; clone_size: NA; j_call: TRBJ2-3; v_call: TRBV5-6; d_call: NA
cdr3_aa: CASTLAQETQYF; cdr3_nt: TGTGCCAGCACCCTGGCTCAAGAGACCCAGTACTTC; clone_size: NA; j_call: TRBJ2-5; v_call: TRBV11-2; d_call: NA
cdr3_aa: CASSLGVNTQYF; cdr3_nt: TGTGCCAGCAGCTTAGGAGTTAATACGCAGTATTTT; clone_size: NA; j_call: TRBJ2-3; v_call: TRBV7-9; d_call: NA
cdr3_aa: CASSTGGALTNYGYTF; cdr3_nt: TGTGCCAGCAGCACAGGGGGGGCCCTTACTAACTATGGCTACACCTTC; clone_size: NA; j_call: TRBJ1-2; v_call: TRBV7-2; d_call: TRBD1
cdr3_aa: CASSGGQPNEKLFF; cdr3_nt: TGTGCCAGCAGCGGGGGACAGCCGAATGAAAAACTGTTTTTT; clone_size: few; j_call: TRBJ1-4; v_call: TRBV9; d_call: TRBD1
cdr3_aa: CAWSRDRLNEKLFF; cdr3_nt: TGTGCCTGGAGCCGTGACCGACTTAATGAAAAACTGTTTTTT; clone_size: NA; j_call: TRBJ1-4; v_call: TRBV30; d_call: NA
cdr3_aa: CAWSGQMNTEAFF; cdr3_nt: TGTGCCTGGTCTGGACAAATGAACACTGAAGCTTTCTTT; clone_size: NA; j_call: TRBJ1-1; v_call: TRBV30; d_call: NA
cdr3_aa: CSVEGRREGFGEQYF; cdr3_nt: TGCAGCGTTGAAGGAAGGAGGGAGGGCTTTGGCGAGCAGTACTTC; clone_size: NA; j_call: TRBJ2-7; v_call: TRBV29-1; d_call: TRBD2